This TCR beta chain was recovered during a study of Ad26.COV2.S vaccination and SARS-CoV-2 variants. General study points: Total T cell responses may have been underestimated by the TCR breadth and depth analyses. Those who received the vaccine showed greater spike-specific TCR breadth than those given placebo. CD8+ and CD4+ T cells specific for spike reportedly responded with substantial breadth after vaccination.

TCRdb's copy holds only in-frame clones and misses some; the assay was immunoSEQ multiplex PCR. The table includes approximately 400,000 clones, 92% detected once. A note on this clone: The antigen is not known.

This specimen consisted of peripheral blood, obtained after recovery from COVID-19. This TCR came from a human donor who had recovered from COVID-19.

In DNA, the CDR3 is TGTGCCAGCATTAAAGCCTACGAGCAGTACTTC. This gives the protein CASIKAYEQYF. The chain has TRBV2 and TRBJ2-7; no reliable D call. The CDR3 has 11 residues. Germline V CDR1 and CDR2: SNHLY, FYNNEI. The V and J ends lost 7 bases and 2 bases respectively, with 6 bases between them.